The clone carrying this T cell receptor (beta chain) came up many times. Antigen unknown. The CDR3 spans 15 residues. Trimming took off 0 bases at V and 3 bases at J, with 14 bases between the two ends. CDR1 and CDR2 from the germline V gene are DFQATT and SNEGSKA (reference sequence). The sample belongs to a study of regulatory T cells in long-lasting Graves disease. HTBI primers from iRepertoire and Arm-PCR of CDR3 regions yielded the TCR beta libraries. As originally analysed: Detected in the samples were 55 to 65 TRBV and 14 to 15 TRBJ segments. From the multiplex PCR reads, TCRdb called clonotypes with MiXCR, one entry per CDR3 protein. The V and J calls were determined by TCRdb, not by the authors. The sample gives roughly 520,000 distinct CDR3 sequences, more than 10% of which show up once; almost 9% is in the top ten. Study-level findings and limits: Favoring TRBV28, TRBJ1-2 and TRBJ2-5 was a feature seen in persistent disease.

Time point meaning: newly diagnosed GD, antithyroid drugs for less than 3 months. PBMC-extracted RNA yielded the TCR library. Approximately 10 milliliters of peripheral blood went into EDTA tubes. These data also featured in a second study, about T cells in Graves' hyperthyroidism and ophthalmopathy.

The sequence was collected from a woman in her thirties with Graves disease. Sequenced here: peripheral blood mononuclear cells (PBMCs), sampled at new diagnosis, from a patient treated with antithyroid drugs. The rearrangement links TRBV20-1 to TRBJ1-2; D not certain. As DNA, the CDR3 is TGCAGTGCTAGAGATTATCTCTTGCCAGACTATGGCTACACCTTC. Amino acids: CSARDYLLPDYGYTF.